The 30 T cell receptor beta chains below were found in one sample sequenced in a study of cytomegalovirus exposure and HLA in healthy donors. Primers for the PCR totalled 60 Vbeta and 13 Jbeta. Using immunoSEQ multiplex PCR, the repertoire was profiled, and TCRdb retains in-frame clones only, with some absent. This table has 150,000 to 200,000 clones, about 80% appearing once. The sequencing sample was made of PBMCs. These receptors were taken from a woman in her forties in good health and CMV-seronegative.

V usage is TRBV11-3 and J usage is TRBJ1-2; TRBD1 agrees at 11 bases. CDR1 is SGHNT and CDR2 is YENEEA in the germline V gene. This CDR3 comprises 17 residues. The junction had 8 bases not matched to a gene; V was cut back by 5 bases and J by 0 bases. CDR3 bases: TGTGCCAGCAGCAAAACCGGGACAGGGGGTTCTAACTATGGCTACACCTTC. Its translation: CASSKTGTGGSNYGYTF.

V and J are TRBV27 and TRBJ2-2, with D tentatively TRBD2 (5 bases). Deletions cut 5 bases from V and 1 base from J, with 11 bases between. The CDR3 is 15 residues long. Germline V CDR1 and CDR2: MNHEY, SMNVEV (reference sequence). The CDR3 coding sequence is TGTGCCAGCAGTAAGAGGGCAAGGAACACCGGGGAGCTGTTTTTT. It encodes CASSKRARNTGELFF.

The gene calls are TRBV5-8 and TRBJ2-2, with D unclear. V was pared by 4 bases and J by 5 bases, with 9 bases between. Germline CDR1 and CDR2: SGHTS and YDEGEE. This CDR3 is 13 amino acids long. This CDR3 reads CASSRTHTGELFF. CDR3 bases: TGTGCCAGCAGCCGTACTCATACCGGGGAGCTGTTTTTT.

This clone was observed a handful of times. V and J are TRBV6-5 and TRBJ1-6; D ambiguous. V shed 0 bases and J shed 11 bases, with 5 bases lying between them. The length of the CDR3 is 12 residues. The V gene's germline CDR1 is MNHEY and CDR2 SVGAGI. CDR3 in DNA: TGTGCCAGCAGTTACTCGCGGGCACCCCTCCACTTT. It specifies CASSYSRAPLHF.

CDR3 protein: CATQGQGAGGYTF. As DNA, the CDR3 is TGTGCCACCCAAGGACAGGGGGCGGGCGGCTACACCTTC. This chain connects TRBV30 to TRBJ1-2, with 11 bases fitting TRBD1. The CDR3 runs to 13 residues. The germline V gene has CDR1 GTSNPN and CDR2 SVGIG (reference sequence). V gave up 8 bases and J gave up 8 bases; unmatched junction bases: 10.

This sequence joins TRBV14 and TRBJ2-3; 11 nucleotides align to TRBD2. CDR1 is SGHDN, CDR2 FVKESK, per germline. This CDR3 comprises 16 residues. J lost 4 bases, V lost 1 base, and 4 bases had no gene match. The CDR3 bases are TGTGCCAGCAGCCAAGGACTAGCGGGATTCGCAGATACGCAGTATTTT. Translating it yields CASSQGLAGFADTQYF.

The V gene is TRBV9, the J gene TRBJ1-6; D might be TRBD1 (6 bases). CDR1 and CDR2 (germline): SGDLS, YYNGEE. V was shortened by 6 bases and J by 3 bases, with 16 bases between the two germline ends. This CDR3 contains 16 residues. The CDR3, as DNA: TGTGCCAGCACCACAGGGCCGGACGTCTATAATTCACCCCTCCACTTT. It encodes CASTTGPDVYNSPLHF.

This clone turned up a few times. This rearrangement joins TRBV4-1 to TRBJ2-7; 7 nucleotides line up with TRBD1. Trimming cost V 4 bases and J 3 bases; bases outside gene matches: 9. CDR1 and CDR2 (germline): MGHRA, YSYEKL. The CDR3 has 15 residues. The CDR3 region is CASSPGQASIYEQYF. DNA of the CDR3: TGCGCCAGCAGCCCTGGACAGGCGTCGATCTACGAGCAGTACTTC.

In its sample, this clone was seen a few times. CDR3 sequence reads: CASGRGTGETQYF. In nucleotides, the CDR3 is TGTGCCAGCGGCAGGGGCACGGGGGAGACCCAGTACTTC. The chain joins TRBV28 to TRBJ2-5; possible D gene TRBD1, 6 bases. From germline, CDR1 is MDHEN and CDR2 SYDVKM. The CDR3 has 13 amino acids. V gave up 8 bases and J gave up 5 bases, with 15 bases separating them.

This chain connects TRBV13 to TRBJ2-3; 8 nucleotides agree with TRBD2. The CDR3 sequence is 16 residues long. Trimming cost V 5 bases and J 0 bases; bases outside gene matches: 7. CDR1 is PRHDT, CDR2 FYEKMQ, per germline (reference sequence). DNA for the CDR3: TGTGCCAGCAGCGACCGCGGGGGGACTAGCACAGATACGCAGTATTTT. This translates into CASSDRGGTSTDTQYF.

Only a few counts were recorded for this clone. The chain joins TRBV5-1 to TRBJ2-1, with 8 bases matching TRBD2. The CDR3 runs to 15 residues. Germline V gives CDR1 SGHRS, CDR2 YFSETQ. J was trimmed by 2 bases and V by 4 bases; bases with no gene match: 5. The CDR3 DNA follows: TGCGCCAGCAGCCAGACTAGCGAGCCCTACAATGAGCAGTTCTTC. Its protein product is CASSQTSEPYNEQFF.

The CDR3 nucleotides read TGTGCCAGCTCACCACTAGCGGGGGATCTCCAAGAGACCCAGTACTTC. This sequence encodes CASSPLAGDLQETQYF. The chain links TRBV18 to TRBJ2-5; TRBD2 matches at 9 bases. J lost 1 base, V lost 1 base, and 4 bases had no gene match. The CDR3 length is 16 residues. Germline lookup yields CDR1 KGHSH and CDR2 LQKENI.

This CDR3 is CASSSRTSAEQYF. As DNA, the CDR3 is TGTGCCAGCAGTTCAAGGACTAGCGCCGAGCAGTACTTC. The gene calls are TRBV6-6 and TRBJ2-7; TRBD2 matches 9 bases. From germline, CDR1 is MNHNY and CDR2 SVGAGI (reference sequence). The trim removed 4 bases at V and 6 bases at J, leaving 4 bases unmatched. The CDR3 runs to 13 residues.

The table lists this clone with a few counts. The CDR3 DNA reads TGTGCCTGGATGGAGGGGGAGACCCAGTACTTC. Translation gives CAWMEGETQYF. The genes are TRBV30 and TRBJ2-5; a weak D match, TRBD2 (6 bases). Germline CDR1 is GTSNPN and CDR2 is SVGIG (reference sequence). The CDR3 has 11 residues. V was pared by 4 bases and J by 5 bases, with 8 bases between.

The chain uses TRBV6-5 and TRBJ2-1; D call uncertain. Per germline, CDR1 MNHEY and CDR2 SVGAGI. V was shortened by 5 bases and J by 9 bases, with 8 bases between the two germline ends. The CDR3 length is 11 residues. The CDR3 protein is CASSNLAEQFF. The CDR3 nucleotides are TGTGCCAGCAGTAATCTGGCTGAGCAGTTCTTC.

This chain uses TRBV27 with TRBJ1-2; D is ambiguous. The CDR3 is made up of 14 amino acids. CDR1 is MNHEY and CDR2 is SMNVEV in the germline V gene (reference sequence). V was clipped by 7 bases and J by 6 bases, with 18 bases between them. CDR3 DNA: TGTGCCAGCACCACAAGGTCGTCAGGTGATGGCTACACCTTC. Translating gives CASTTRSSGDGYTF.

This sequence joins TRBV7-6 and TRBJ2-1; 13 positions match TRBD2. The CDR3 covers 16 residues. Trimming took 5 bases from V and 9 from J; bases not matched to a gene: 10. The germline V gene encodes CDR1 SGHVS and CDR2 FNYEAQ. DNA for the CDR3: TGTGCCAGCAGCCTGTTACGGACTAGCGGGAGCAGTGAGCAGTTCTTC. Translated: CASSLLRTSGSSEQFF.

A few counts support this clone. The chain joins TRBV5-1 to TRBJ1-1; 8 bases agree with TRBD1. The CDR3 has 17 residues. Trimming removed 4 bases from V and 4 bases from J; junction bases left unmatched: 15. Germline V gene data show CDR1 as SGHRS and CDR2 as YFSETQ. CDR3 nucleotides: TGCGCCAGCAGCCAGGAGACAGGGGCCGCGTTAGGCACTGAAGCTTTCTTT. Its protein is CASSQETGAALGTEAFF.

V and J are TRBV7-9 and TRBJ1-2, with D perhaps matching TRBD1 (6 bases). This CDR3 has 14 residues. Trimming left V 2 bases short and J 7 bases short, with 14 bases between. Germline CDR1 is SEHNR and CDR2 is FQNEAQ (reference sequence). This CDR3 is CASSLSGQSTGYTF. The CDR3 nucleotides read TGTGCCAGCAGCTTATCCGGACAGTCGACTGGCTACACCTTC. Combining the CDR3 with reference TRBV7-9 and TRBJ1-2 gives the whole variable domain DTGVSQNPRHKITKRGQNVTFRCDPISEHNRLYWYRQTLGQGPEFLTYFQNEAQLEKSRLLSDRFSAERPKGSFSTLEIQRTEQGDSAMYLCASSLSGQSTGYTFGSGTRLTVV.

The genes are TRBV12-5 and TRBJ2-7; D is ambiguous. CDR3 length equals 13 residues. CDR1 LGHNT and CDR2 FRNRAP come from the germline V gene. V lost 3 bases, J lost 6 bases, and 12 bases lay in between. The CDR3 loop reads CASGLLQRGEQYF. CDR3 nucleotide sequence: TGTGCTAGTGGTTTACTTCAACGAGGCGAGCAGTACTTC.

The genes are TRBV27 and TRBJ2-3; D possibly corresponds to TRBD2 (7 bases). The V end lost 5 bases, the J end lost 6 bases, and 18 bases lay between the germline ends. The CDR3 loop spans 15 amino acids. Germline V gene data show CDR1 as MNHEY and CDR2 as SMNVEV (reference sequence). Written as DNA, the CDR3 is TGTGCCAGCAGTCTCCAACTAGGGGGAGGGGATACGCAGTATTTT. Its protein is CASSLQLGGGDTQYF.

The chain carries TRBV28 and TRBJ2-4; possibly TRBD2 for D (5 bases). CDR3 length: 14 amino acids. Germline values: CDR1 MDHEN, CDR2 SYDVKM. V lost 2 bases and J lost 8, with 13 bases in between. CDR3 DNA sequence: TGTGCCAGCAGTTTACGGGCAGGACTCGACATTCAGTACTTC. This encodes CASSLRAGLDIQYF.

The chain is built from TRBV9 and TRBJ1-6, with D perhaps TRBD1 (6 bases). Germline V CDR1 and CDR2: SGDLS, YYNGEE. Trimming took 0 bases from V and 7 from J, leaving 14 bases between them. The CDR3 runs 16 residues. CDR3 amino acids: CASSVDQGQRNSPLHF. In DNA form, the CDR3 reads TGTGCCAGCAGCGTAGATCAGGGGCAGAGGAATTCACCCCTCCACTTT.

The rearrangement uses TRBV7-9 and TRBJ1-3; 7 positions agree with TRBD1. This CDR3 contains 17 residues. The germline gives CDR1 SEHNR, CDR2 FQNEAQ (reference sequence). Trimming cost V 4 bases and J 0 bases; bases outside gene matches: 9. CDR3 residues: CASSSRDSRSSGNTIYF. The CDR3 nucleotides read TGTGCCAGCAGCTCGAGGGACAGTCGCTCCTCTGGAAACACCATATATTTT.

The chain links TRBV28 to TRBJ2-2, with D possibly TRBD1 on 5 matching bases. The CDR3 consists of 15 residues. Trimming stripped 7 bases from V and 1 base from J, with 13 bases between. The germline V gene encodes CDR1 MDHEN and CDR2 SYDVKM. CDR3 amino acids: CASTSGQMNTGELFF. The CDR3 region has the DNA TGTGCCAGCACCTCAGGGCAGATGAACACCGGGGAGCTGTTTTTT.

This clone was seen only a few times. The chain couples TRBV4-3 to TRBJ1-1, with D unresolved. CDR1 and CDR2 from the germline V gene are LGHNA and YSLEER. This CDR3 has 13 amino acids. V was cut by 0 bases and J by 4 bases, with 6 bases left in between. The CDR3 loop is CASSQEQRTEAFF. The CDR3, as DNA: TGCGCCAGCAGCCAAGAGCAGCGCACTGAAGCTTTCTTT.

This clone was observed a single time. This chain links TRBV6-4 with TRBJ2-7; TRBD2 is a possible D gene (5 bases). Germline CDR1 and CDR2: MRHNA and SNTAGT. V lost 5 bases and J 4 bases, leaving 12 bases between the germline ends. This CDR3 comprises 13 residues. Written as DNA, the CDR3 is TGTGCCAGCAGTTACGGGGTCGGATACGAGCAGTACTTC. Amino acids: CASSYGVGYEQYF.

This chain uses TRBV25-1 with TRBJ2-5; D is unresolved. The CDR3 is made up of 11 amino acids. Deletions cut 6 bases from V and 4 bases from J, with 6 bases between. The germline V gene encodes CDR1 MGHDK and CDR2 SYGVNS. CDR3: CASRNGETQYF. The CDR3 DNA is TGTGCCAGCAGAAACGGAGAGACCCAGTACTTC.

V and J are TRBV7-2 and TRBJ2-7, with 8 bases lining up with TRBD1. The trim removed 0 bases at V and 6 bases at J, leaving 10 bases unmatched. Germline CDR1 is SGHTA and CDR2 is FQGNSA. The CDR3 is 16 residues long. DNA for the CDR3: TGTGCCAGCAGCTTAGCGGGGACAGGCGGGGTGCGCGAGCAGTACTTC. Amino acids: CASSLAGTGGVREQYF.

This chain links TRBV28 with TRBJ1-5; possible D gene TRBD1, 6 bases. Trimming took 2 bases from V and 2 from J, leaving 7 bases between them. CDR3 length: 14 amino acids. The germline CDR1 and CDR2 sequences are MDHEN and SYDVKM. CDR3 sequence: CASSLPGGNQPQHF. The CDR3 nucleotides are TGTGCCAGCAGTTTACCAGGGGGCAATCAGCCCCAGCATTTT.